The 20 T cell receptor beta chains in this list originate from one sample, sequenced in a study of OX40 agonist ivuxolimab in advanced cancers. This table comes from immunoSEQ multiplex PCR, and its TCRdb copy is limited to in-frame clones, with some not included. The table includes tens of thousands of clones, approximately 91% detected once. Sequencing used CD4+ or CD8+ T cells sorted from blood, obtained in a trial of the OX40 agonist ivuxolimab. All receptors come from an adult with an advanced solid tumor such as melanoma, head and neck, liver or kidney cancer.

The V and J genes are TRBV10-3 and TRBJ2-1; TRBD2 matches 16 bases. CDR1 and CDR2 (germline): ENHRY, SYGVKD. This CDR3 is built from 16 residues. V lost 3 bases, J lost 8 bases, and 4 bases stayed unmatched. The chain's CDR3 is CAISDGTSGREDEQFF. The CDR3 region has the DNA TGTGCCATCAGTGATGGGACTAGCGGGAGGGAGGATGAGCAGTTCTTC.

The CDR3 region has the DNA TGTGCCAGCAGCTTGGGCGGGACCTACGAGCAGTACTTC. It encodes CASSLGGTYEQYF. V gene TRBV7-9 combines with J gene TRBJ2-7; D is possibly TRBD2 (6 bases). The V end lost 3 bases, the J end lost 2 bases, and 8 bases lay between the germline ends. The CDR3 extends over 13 amino acids. Germline V gives CDR1 SEHNR, CDR2 FQNEAQ (reference sequence). Supplemented by reference TRBV7-9 and TRBJ2-7, the full variable domain reads DTGVSQNPRHKITKRGQNVTFRCDPISEHNRLYWYRQTLGQGPEFLTYFQNEAQLEKSRLLSDRFSAERPKGSFSTLEIQRTEQGDSAMYLCASSLGGTYEQYFGPGTRLTVT.

The CDR3 region is CASSPGPARYGYTF. CDR3 nucleotide sequence: TGTGCCAGCTCACCTGGGCCGGCCCGCTATGGCTACACCTTC. The V gene is TRBV18, the J gene TRBJ1-2; D is undetermined. CDR3 size: 14 residues. In germline, CDR1 is KGHSH, CDR2 LQKENI. V was trimmed by 3 bases and J by 4 bases, leaving 12 bases between them.

The genes are TRBV19 and TRBJ2-4; D is possibly TRBD2 (5 bases). CDR3 length equals 16 residues. From germline, CDR1 is LNHDA and CDR2 SQIVND (reference sequence). Trimming cost V 0 bases and J 4 bases, with 13 bases left between them. The CDR3 bases are TGTGCCAGTAGTATAGAAGGCTGGACTGAGAAAAACATTCAGTACTTC. It codes for CASSIEGWTEKNIQYF. Drawing the rest from reference TRBV19 and TRBJ2-4, the complete variable domain is DGGITQSPKYLFRKEGQNVTLSCEQNLNHDAMYWYRQDPGQGLRLIYYSQIVNDFQKGDIAEGYSVSREKKESFPLTVTSAQKNPTAFYLCASSIEGWTEKNIQYFGAGTRLSVL.

This chain links TRBV6-5 with TRBJ1-4; maybe TRBD1 (5 bases). The V gene lost 11 bases and the J gene lost 6 bases, with 19 bases spanning the gap. Germline CDR1 MNHEY, CDR2 SVGAGI. CDR3 size: 14 residues. The CDR3 loop is CASTQTVAYEKLFF. The CDR3 DNA is TGTGCCTCAACTCAGACAGTTGCCTATGAAAAACTGTTTTTT.

The rearrangement links TRBV27 to TRBJ2-7; D perhaps matches TRBD1 (6 bases). The V and J ends lost 6 bases and 3 bases respectively, with 15 bases between them. The V gene's germline CDR1 is MNHEY and CDR2 SMNVEV (reference sequence). CDR3 length: 14 residues. CDR3 in amino acids: CASSKSDRVYEQYF. The CDR3 DNA is TGTGCCAGCAGCAAGTCGGACAGAGTCTACGAGCAGTACTTC.

The V and J genes are TRBV11-1 and TRBJ2-2; possible D gene TRBD2, 6 bases. The CDR3 length is 16 residues. Trimming took 1 base from V and 0 from J, leaving 9 bases between them. Germline V gene data show CDR1 as SGHAT and CDR2 as FQDESV (reference sequence). The CDR3 loop is CASSLVGTSNTGELFF. The CDR3 coding sequence is TGTGCCAGCAGCTTAGTCGGGACTTCGAACACCGGGGAGCTGTTTTTT. The complete variable domain, with remaining parts taken from reference TRBV11-1 and TRBJ2-2, reads EAEVAQSPRYKITEKSQAVAFWCDPISGHATLYWYRQILGQGPELLVQFQDESVVDDSQLPKDRFSAERLKGVDSTLKIQPAELGDSAMYLCASSLVGTSNTGELFFGEGSRLTVL.

V gene TRBV4-1 combines with J gene TRBJ2-7, with 8 bases lining up with TRBD2. CDR1 is MGHRA and CDR2 is YSYEKL in the germline V gene. This CDR3 spans 15 amino acids. V shed 1 base, J shed 2 bases, and the junction held 4 bases outside the gene matches. The CDR3 DNA sequence: TGCGCCAGCAGCCAAGGGCTAGCGGGCGCCTACGAGCAGTACTTC. Translating gives CASSQGLAGAYEQYF.

V usage is TRBV9 and J usage is TRBJ2-2; 7 bases fit TRBD2. The CDR3 extends over 16 amino acids. V gave up 3 bases and J gave up 4 bases; unmatched junction bases: 9. Germline lookup yields CDR1 SGDLS and CDR2 YYNGEE. The chain's CDR3 is CASSESGNPGTGELFF. Written as DNA, the CDR3 is TGTGCCAGCAGCGAGAGCGGGAATCCGGGCACCGGGGAGCTGTTTTTT.

The rearrangement links TRBV7-9 to TRBJ2-7; 7 nucleotides align to TRBD1. V trimming: 2 bases; J trimming: 5 bases; junction bases outside the gene matches: 6. Germline lookup yields CDR1 SEHNR and CDR2 FQNEAQ (reference sequence). This CDR3 contains 14 residues. DNA for the CDR3: TGTGCCAGCAGCTTACCGACAGGGTACCACGAGCAGTACTTC. As protein: CASSLPTGYHEQYF.

The rearrangement links TRBV9 to TRBJ1-3; D remains ambiguous. Trimming left V 0 bases short and J 2 bases short, with 18 bases between. The CDR3 loop spans 18 amino acids. The germline CDR1 and CDR2 sequences are SGDLS and YYNGEE. As DNA, the CDR3 is TGTGCCAGCAGCGTAGGAGGCGGTCCCTTTGCTACTGGAAACACCATATATTTT. Translated, it gives CASSVGGGPFATGNTIYF.

This clone was observed once. The gene calls are TRBV28 and TRBJ2-3; D is perhaps TRBD1 (7 bases). V lost 6 bases and J lost 2, with 21 bases in between. Germline values: CDR1 MDHEN, CDR2 SYDVKM. The length of the CDR3 is 17 residues. CDR3 loop: CASSSRGAGTATDTQYF. The CDR3 DNA reads TGTGCCAGCAGCTCGAGAGGGGCGGGGACAGCCACAGATACGCAGTATTTT. Based on the CDR3 plus reference TRBV28 and TRBJ2-3, the full variable domain is DVKVTQSSRYLVKRTGEKVFLECVQDMDHENMFWYRQDPGLGLRLIYFSYDVKMKEKGDIPEGYSVSREKKERFSLILESASTNQTSMYLCASSSRGAGTATDTQYFGPGTRLTVL.

The rearrangement uses TRBV28 and TRBJ2-1; 8 nucleotides align to TRBD2. J lost 1 base, V lost 7 bases, and 9 bases had no gene match. Germline V lookup: CDR1 MDHEN, CDR2 SYDVKM. There are 16 residues in the CDR3. The CDR3 sequence: CASNPPERESYNEQFF. CDR3 DNA sequence: TGTGCCAGCAATCCCCCGGAGCGGGAGTCCTACAATGAGCAGTTCTTC.

This clone came up once. V and J are TRBV11-1 and TRBJ2-5, with a weak D call TRBD1 (6 bases). The CDR3 is made up of 12 amino acids. Germline V gene data show CDR1 as SGHAT and CDR2 as FQDESV (reference sequence). The V gene lost 5 bases and the J gene lost 5 bases, with 9 bases spanning the gap. The CDR3 sequence: CASSPRGETQYF. The CDR3 DNA reads as TGTGCCAGCAGCCCAAGGGGGGAGACCCAGTACTTC.

The chain is built from TRBV27 and TRBJ2-3, with 7 nucleotides matching TRBD1. The CDR3 runs 16 residues. The J segment lost 3 bases and the V segment lost 4 bases, leaving 10 bases of the junction unmatched. Germline CDR1 MNHEY, CDR2 SMNVEV (reference sequence). The CDR3 here is CASSYPTGSFTDTQYF. The CDR3 DNA reads TGTGCCAGCAGTTACCCGACAGGGTCGTTTACAGATACGCAGTATTTT.

V is TRBV5-1 and J is TRBJ1-1; D unresolved. Germline assignment: CDR1 SGHRS and CDR2 YFSETQ. Trimming left V 0 bases short and J 5 bases short, with 5 bases between. CDR3 length: 12 amino acids. The CDR3 DNA reads as TGCGCCAGCAGCTTGGTAGGGACTGAAGCTTTCTTT. Amino acid sequence: CASSLVGTEAFF.

This clone occurred a few times. This chain links TRBV15 with TRBJ1-1; a weak D match, TRBD1 (5 bases). Germline V lookup: CDR1 LNHNV, CDR2 YYDKDF (reference sequence). The CDR3 has 14 residues. The V and J ends lost 1 base and 5 bases respectively, with 11 bases between them. CDR3 nucleotides: TGTGCCACCAGCAGAGTGGGTGGGGCGACTGAAGCTTTCTTT. This codes for CATSRVGGATEAFF.

The rearrangement links TRBV29-1 to TRBJ2-7, with D tentatively TRBD1 (6 bases). Trimming removed 7 bases at V and 6 bases at J, with 13 bases between. CDR1 and CDR2 from the germline V gene are SQVTM and ANQGSEA. CDR3 size: 11 residues. CDR3 nucleotide sequence: TGCAGCGGTCTACAGGGTCCCGAGCAGTACTTC. Its translation is CSGLQGPEQYF.

The rearrangement joins TRBV6-1 to TRBJ2-7; D uncertain. Trimming stripped 5 bases from V and 3 bases from J, with 8 bases between. Germline V lookup: CDR1 MNHNS, CDR2 SASEGT. This CDR3 region has 12 residues. The CDR3 nucleotides read TGTGCCAGCAGTCCCTGGGGCTACGAGCAGTACTTC. It translates to CASSPWGYEQYF.

CDR3 protein: CASSLASGAHIKRYNEQFF. The DNA of the CDR3 is TGTGCCAGCAGCTTAGCTTCAGGGGCTCATATTAAAAGGTACAATGAGCAGTTCTTC. The rearrangement links TRBV7-8 to TRBJ2-1; TRBD1 might be the D (6 bases). The CDR3 contains 19 residues. The germline V gene encodes CDR1 SGHVS and CDR2 FQNEAQ. The V end was cut by 0 bases, the J end by 4 bases, with 22 bases between.